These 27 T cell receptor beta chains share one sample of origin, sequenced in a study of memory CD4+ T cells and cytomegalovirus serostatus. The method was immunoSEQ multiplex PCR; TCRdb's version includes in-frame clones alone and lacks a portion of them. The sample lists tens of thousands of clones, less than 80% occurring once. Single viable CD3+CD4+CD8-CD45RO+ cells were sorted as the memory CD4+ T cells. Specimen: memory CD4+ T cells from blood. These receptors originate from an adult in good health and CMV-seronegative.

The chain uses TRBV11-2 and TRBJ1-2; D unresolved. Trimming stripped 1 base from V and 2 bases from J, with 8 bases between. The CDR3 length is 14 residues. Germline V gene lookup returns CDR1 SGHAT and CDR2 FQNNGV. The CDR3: CASSLAGSNYGYTF. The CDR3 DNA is TGTGCCAGCAGCTTAGCGGGGAGCAACTATGGCTACACCTTC.

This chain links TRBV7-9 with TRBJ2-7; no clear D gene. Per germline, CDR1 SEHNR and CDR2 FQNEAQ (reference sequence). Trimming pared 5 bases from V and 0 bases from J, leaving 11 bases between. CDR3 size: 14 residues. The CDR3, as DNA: TGTGCCAGCAGCCCAGCTAGATCCTCCTACGAGCAGTACTTC. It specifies CASSPARSSYEQYF.

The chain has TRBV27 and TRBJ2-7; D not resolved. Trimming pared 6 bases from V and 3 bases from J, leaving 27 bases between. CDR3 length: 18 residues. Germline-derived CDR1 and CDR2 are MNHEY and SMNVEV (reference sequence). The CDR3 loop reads CASSQRTHRNSGFYEQYF. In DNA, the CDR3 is TGTGCCAGCAGCCAACGAACCCACCGCAATTCCGGGTTCTACGAGCAGTACTTC.

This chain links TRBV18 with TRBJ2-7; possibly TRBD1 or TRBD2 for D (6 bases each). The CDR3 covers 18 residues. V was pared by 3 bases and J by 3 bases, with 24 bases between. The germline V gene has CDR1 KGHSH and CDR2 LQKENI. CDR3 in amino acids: CASSPRRSGTRGLYEQYF. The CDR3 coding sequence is TGTGCCAGCTCACCGCGGCGGTCCGGGACACGGGGGCTCTACGAGCAGTACTTC. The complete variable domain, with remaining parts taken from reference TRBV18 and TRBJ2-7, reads NAGVMQNPRHLVRRRGQEARLRCSPMKGHSHVYWYRQLPEEGLKFMVYLQKENIIDESGMPKERFSAEFPKEGPSILRIQQVVRGDSAAYFCASSPRRSGTRGLYEQYFGPGTRLTVT.

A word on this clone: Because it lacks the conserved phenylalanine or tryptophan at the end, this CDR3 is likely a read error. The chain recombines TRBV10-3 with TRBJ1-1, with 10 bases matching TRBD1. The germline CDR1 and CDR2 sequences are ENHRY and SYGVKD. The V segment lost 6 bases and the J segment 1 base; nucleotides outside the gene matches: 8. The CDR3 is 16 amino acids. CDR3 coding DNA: TGTGCCATCAGGAGGACAGGGGGGATGGGGAACACTGAAGCTTTCCTT. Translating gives CAIRRTGGMGNTEAFL.

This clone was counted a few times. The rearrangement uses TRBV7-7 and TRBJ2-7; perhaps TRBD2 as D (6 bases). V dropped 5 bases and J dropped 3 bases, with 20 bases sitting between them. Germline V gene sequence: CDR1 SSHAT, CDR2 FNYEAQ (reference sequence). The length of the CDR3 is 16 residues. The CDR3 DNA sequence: TGTGCCAGCAGCCCCCTGTCTGGCGGGACCGTCTACGAGCAGTACTTC. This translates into CASSPLSGGTVYEQYF.

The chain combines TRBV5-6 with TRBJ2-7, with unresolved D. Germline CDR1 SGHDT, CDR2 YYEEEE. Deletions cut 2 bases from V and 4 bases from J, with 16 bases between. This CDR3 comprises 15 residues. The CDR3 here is CASSFQTVGSYEQYF. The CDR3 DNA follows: TGTGCCAGCAGCTTCCAGACCGTAGGTAGTTACGAGCAGTACTTC.

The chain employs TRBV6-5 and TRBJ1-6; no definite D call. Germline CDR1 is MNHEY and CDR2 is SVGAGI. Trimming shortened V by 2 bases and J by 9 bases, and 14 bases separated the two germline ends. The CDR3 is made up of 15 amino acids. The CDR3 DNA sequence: TGTGCCAGCAGTTACGAGGGTAGGAATCGTTCACCCCTCCACTTT. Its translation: CASSYEGRNRSPLHF.

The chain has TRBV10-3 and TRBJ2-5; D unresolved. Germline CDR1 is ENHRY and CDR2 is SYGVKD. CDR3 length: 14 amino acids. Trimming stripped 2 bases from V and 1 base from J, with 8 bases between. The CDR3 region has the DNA TGTGCCATCAGTGAGGGGAAGATCCAAGAGACCCAGTACTTC. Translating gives CAISEGKIQETQYF.

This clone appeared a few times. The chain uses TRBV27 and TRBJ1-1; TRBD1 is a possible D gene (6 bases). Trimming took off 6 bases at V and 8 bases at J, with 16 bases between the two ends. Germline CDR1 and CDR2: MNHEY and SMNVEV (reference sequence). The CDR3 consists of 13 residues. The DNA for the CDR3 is TGTGCCAGCAGACCCCAACGGACAGAAGAAGCTTTCTTT. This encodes CASRPQRTEEAFF.

The CDR3 bases are TGTGCCAGCAGCTTGGTAGGTGGGGGGCGGAAGGAGCAGTACTTC. Protein product: CASSLVGGGRKEQYF. The rearrangement joins TRBV5-5 to TRBJ2-7; perhaps D is TRBD1 or TRBD2 (6 bases each). The germline CDR1 and CDR2 sequences are SGHKS and YYEKEE (reference sequence). V was clipped by 0 bases and J by 7 bases, with 17 bases between them. CDR3 length: 15 amino acids.

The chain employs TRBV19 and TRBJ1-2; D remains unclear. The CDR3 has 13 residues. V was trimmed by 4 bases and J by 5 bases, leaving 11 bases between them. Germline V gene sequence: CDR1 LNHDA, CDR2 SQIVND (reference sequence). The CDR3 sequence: CASSTGRVYGYTF. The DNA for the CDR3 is TGTGCCAGTAGTACGGGGAGAGTTTATGGCTACACCTTC.

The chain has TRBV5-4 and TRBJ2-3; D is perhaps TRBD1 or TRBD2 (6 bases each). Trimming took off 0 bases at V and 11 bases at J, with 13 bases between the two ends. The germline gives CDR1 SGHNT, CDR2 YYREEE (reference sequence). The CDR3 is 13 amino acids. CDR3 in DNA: TGTGCCAGCAGCTTGGAGGGGGGAGCTCAGCAGTATTTT. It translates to CASSLEGGAQQYF.

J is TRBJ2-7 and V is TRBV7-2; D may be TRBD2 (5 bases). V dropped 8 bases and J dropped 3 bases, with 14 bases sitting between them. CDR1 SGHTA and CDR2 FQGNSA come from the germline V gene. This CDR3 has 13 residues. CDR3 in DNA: TGTGCCAGCCACAGTGGACTGGACTACGAGCAGTACTTC. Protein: CASHSGLDYEQYF. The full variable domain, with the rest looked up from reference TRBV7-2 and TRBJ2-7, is GAGVSQSPSNKVTEKGKDVELRCDPISGHTALYWYRQSLGQGLEFLIYFQGNSAPDKSGLPSDRFSAERTGGSVSTLTIQRTQQEDSAVYLCASHSGLDYEQYFGPGTRLTVT.

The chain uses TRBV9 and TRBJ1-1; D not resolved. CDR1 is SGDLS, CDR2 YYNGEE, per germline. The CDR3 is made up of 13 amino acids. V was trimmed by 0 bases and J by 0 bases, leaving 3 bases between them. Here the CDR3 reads CASSVAMNTEAFF. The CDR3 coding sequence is TGTGCCAGCAGCGTAGCAATGAACACTGAAGCTTTCTTT.

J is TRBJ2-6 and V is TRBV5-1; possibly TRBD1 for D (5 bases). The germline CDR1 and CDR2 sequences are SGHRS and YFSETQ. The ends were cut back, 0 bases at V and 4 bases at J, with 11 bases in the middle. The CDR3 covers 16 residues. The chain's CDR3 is CASSLAGHEGANVLTF. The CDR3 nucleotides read TGCGCCAGCAGCTTGGCCGGACACGAGGGGGCCAACGTCCTGACTTTC. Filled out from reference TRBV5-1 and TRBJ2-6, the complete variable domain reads KAGVTQTPRYLIKTRGQQVTLSCSPISGHRSVSWYQQTPGQGLQFLFEYFSETQRNKGNFPGRFSGRQFSNSRSEMNVSTLELGDSALYLCASSLAGHEGANVLTFGAGSRLTVL.

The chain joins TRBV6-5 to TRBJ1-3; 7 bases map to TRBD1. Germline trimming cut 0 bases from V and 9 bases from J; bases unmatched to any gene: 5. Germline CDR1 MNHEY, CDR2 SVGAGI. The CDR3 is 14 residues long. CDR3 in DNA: TGTGCCAGCAGTTACTCGATCCCAGGGGGCACCATATATTTT. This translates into CASSYSIPGGTIYF.

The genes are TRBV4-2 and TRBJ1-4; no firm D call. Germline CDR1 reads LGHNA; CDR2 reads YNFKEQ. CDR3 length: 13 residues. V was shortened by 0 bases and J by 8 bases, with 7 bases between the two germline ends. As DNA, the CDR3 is TGTGCCAGCAGCCAAGAACGTCAGGAAAAACTGTTTTTT. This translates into CASSQERQEKLFF.

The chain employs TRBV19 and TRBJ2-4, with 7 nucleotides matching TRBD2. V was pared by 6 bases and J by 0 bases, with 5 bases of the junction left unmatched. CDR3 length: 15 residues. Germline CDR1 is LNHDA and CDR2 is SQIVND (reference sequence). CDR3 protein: CASSGEGLAKNIQYF. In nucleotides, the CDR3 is TGTGCCAGTAGCGGGGAGGGGCTAGCCAAAAACATTCAGTACTTC.

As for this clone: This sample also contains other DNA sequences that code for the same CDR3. This CDR3 is CASRPTGYGYTF. As DNA, the CDR3 is TGTGCCAGCAGACCAACAGGCTATGGCTACACCTTC. The chain couples TRBV6-1 to TRBJ1-2; maybe TRBD1 (5 bases). The germline gives CDR1 MNHNS, CDR2 SASEGT. The ends were cut back, 6 bases at V and 4 bases at J, with 9 bases in the middle. The CDR3 extends over 12 amino acids.

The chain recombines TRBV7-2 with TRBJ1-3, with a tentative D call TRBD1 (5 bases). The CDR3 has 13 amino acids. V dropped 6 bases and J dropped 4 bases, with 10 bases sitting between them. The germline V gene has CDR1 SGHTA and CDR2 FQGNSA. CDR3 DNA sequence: TGTGCCAGCAGTTCGCAGGGAGGAAACACCATATATTTT. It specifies CASSSQGGNTIYF.

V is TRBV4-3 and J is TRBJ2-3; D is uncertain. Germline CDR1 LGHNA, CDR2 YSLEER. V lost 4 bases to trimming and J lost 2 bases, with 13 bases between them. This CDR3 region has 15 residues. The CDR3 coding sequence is TGCGCCAGCAGCCCACAATGGGCAGCCACAGATACGCAGTATTTT. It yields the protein CASSPQWAATDTQYF.

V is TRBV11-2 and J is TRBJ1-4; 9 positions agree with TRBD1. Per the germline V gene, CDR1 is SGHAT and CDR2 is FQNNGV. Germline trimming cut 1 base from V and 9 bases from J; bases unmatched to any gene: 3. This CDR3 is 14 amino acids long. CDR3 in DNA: TGTGCCAGCAGCTTAGGACAGGGGGAAAAAAAACTGTTTTTT. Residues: CASSLGQGEKKLFF. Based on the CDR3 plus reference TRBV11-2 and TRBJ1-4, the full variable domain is EAGVAQSPRYKIIEKRQSVAFWCNPISGHATLYWYQQILGQGPKLLIQFQNNGVVDDSQLPKDRFSAERLKGVDSTLKIQPAKLEDSAVYLCASSLGQGEKKLFFGSGTQLSVL.

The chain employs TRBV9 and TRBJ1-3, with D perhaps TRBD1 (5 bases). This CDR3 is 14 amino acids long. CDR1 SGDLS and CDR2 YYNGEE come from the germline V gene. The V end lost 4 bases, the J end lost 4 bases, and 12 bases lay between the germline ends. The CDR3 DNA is TGTGCCAGCAGCCTAGGGGCTTCCGGAAACACCATATATTTT. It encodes CASSLGASGNTIYF.

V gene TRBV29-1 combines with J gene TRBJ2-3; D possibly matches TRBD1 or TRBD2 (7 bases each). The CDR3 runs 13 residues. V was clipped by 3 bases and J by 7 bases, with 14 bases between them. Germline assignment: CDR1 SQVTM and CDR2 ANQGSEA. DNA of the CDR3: TGCAGCGTTGACGGGGAGGGGGCTCATACGCAGTATTTT. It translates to CSVDGEGAHTQYF.

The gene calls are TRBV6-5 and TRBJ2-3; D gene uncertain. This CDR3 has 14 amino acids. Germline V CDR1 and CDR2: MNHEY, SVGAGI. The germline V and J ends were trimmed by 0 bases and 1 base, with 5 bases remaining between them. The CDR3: CASSYSPRTDTQYF. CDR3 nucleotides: TGTGCCAGCAGTTACTCCCCTCGCACAGATACGCAGTATTTT.

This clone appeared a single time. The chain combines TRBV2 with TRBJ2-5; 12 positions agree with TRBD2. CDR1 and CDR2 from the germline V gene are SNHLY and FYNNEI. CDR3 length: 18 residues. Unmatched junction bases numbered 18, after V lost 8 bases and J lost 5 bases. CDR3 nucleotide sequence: TGTGCCAGCCACAGGCAGACTAGCGGGAGAGGTGGTCGGGAGACCCAGTACTTC. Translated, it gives CASHRQTSGRGGRETQYF.